This record looks at one T cell receptor (beta chain) sequence and its context. This specimen belongs to a study of shared clonotypes between healthy human individuals. Study details: The donor pool was made up of a couple of women and a few men aged 18 to 49.

About 90 million PBMCs per unsorted sample were used for genomic DNA. The germline CDR1 and CDR2 sequences are WSHSY and SAAADI. Trimming at V came to 6 bases and at J to 1 base, leaving 6 bases not matched to a gene. The length of the CDR3 is 15 residues. Method: immunoSEQ multiplex PCR; TCRdb's copy keeps in-frame clones and lacks some. Among around 510,000 clones, roughly 79% were seen once, and the ten largest hold 12%. Sequenced input: PBMCs. The TCR was taken from a woman between 40 and 55 years old in good health. Some clones in this sample may be carry-over from other donors' samples. This chain links TRBV10-2 with TRBJ2-1; 7 bases match TRBD2. The CDR3 spells CASRGGRVSYNEQFF. DNA for the CDR3: TGCGCCAGCAGGGGCGGGAGAGTTTCCTACAATGAGCAGTTCTTC.